Following are 19 T cell receptor beta chains from one sample sequenced in a study of low-dose radiotherapy and immunotherapy resistance in tumors. Noted time point: after trial treatment. Treatment given: LDRT plus nivolumab, ipilimumab, low-dose cyclophosphamide and aspirin (RACIN trial). Priming of first-strand cDNA relied on TRAV- and TRBV-specific primers (covering alpha and beta chains). TCRs underwent roughly 20 PCR cycles of amplification with a constant-region primer and V-primer adapter. TCRdb passed the reads through MiXCR, listing each CDR3 protein once. The sample carries more than 70,000 distinct CDR3 sequences, roughly 20% recorded once. Material: PBMCs, obtained after low-dose radiotherapy plus immunotherapy. Receptors originate from a female donor with ovarian cancer.

This clonotype was seen repeatedly, ten times or more. The chain has TRBV29-1 and TRBJ2-7; D assignment may be TRBD1 or TRBD2 (5 bases each). V was clipped by 4 bases and J by 3 bases, with 19 bases between them. The CDR3 length is 15 residues. Germline CDR1 and CDR2: SQVTM and ANQGSEA. CDR3 protein: CSVGTPGRRNYEQYF. The CDR3 coding sequence is TGCAGCGTTGGGACCCCGGGACGGAGGAACTACGAGCAGTACTTC.

The rearrangement uses TRBV6-2 or TRBV6-3 and TRBJ2-2; D call uncertain. This CDR3 has 15 amino acids. The germline V gene encodes CDR1 MNHEY and CDR2 SVGEGT. Trimming removed 0 bases at V and 5 bases at J, with 10 bases between. As DNA, the CDR3 is TGTGCCAGCAGTTACTCTGCCACACATACCGGGGAGCTGTTTTTT. This translates into CASSYSATHTGELFF.

This clonotype was counted many times. The rearrangement links TRBV7-2 to TRBJ2-7, with TRBD1 as a possible D gene (5 bases). V lost 1 base and J 3 bases, leaving 7 bases between the germline ends. Per germline, CDR1 SGHTA and CDR2 FQGNSA. This CDR3 is 13 amino acids long. The CDR3 loop is CASSLGRGYEQYF. In nucleotides, the CDR3 is TGTGCCAGCAGCTTAGGAAGGGGCTACGAGCAGTACTTC.

This clonotype was seen ten or more times. This sequence joins TRBV11-2 and TRBJ1-5; D is possibly TRBD1 (5 bases). Germline values: CDR1 SGHAT, CDR2 FQNNGV. Deletions cut 5 bases from V and 4 bases from J, with 18 bases between. This CDR3 has 16 amino acids. The CDR3 loop is CASSPGVGVANQPQHF. DNA of the CDR3: TGTGCCAGCAGCCCGGGCGTGGGGGTAGCGAATCAGCCCCAGCATTTT.

There are a few counts of this clonotype. The chain couples TRBV9 to TRBJ2-5; possibly TRBD2 for D (6 bases). Germline-derived CDR1 and CDR2 are SGDLS and YYNGEE. The CDR3 consists of 18 residues. V lost 3 bases, J lost 1 base, and 22 bases lay in between. The CDR3 is CASSGVRDWRDCQETQYF. CDR3 bases: TGTGCCAGCAGCGGGGTACGTGATTGGAGGGACTGCCAAGAGACCCAGTACTTC.

The chain has TRBV28 and TRBJ1-2; D not resolved. The CDR3 is made up of 14 amino acids. CDR1 and CDR2 from the germline V gene are MDHEN and SYDVKM. Trimming removed 2 bases from V and 3 bases from J, with 10 bases in between. The CDR3 DNA reads as TGTGCCAGCAGTTTAGGGCAGAGGGACTATGGCTACACCTTC. Amino acid sequence: CASSLGQRDYGYTF.

This clonotype was observed many times. The rearrangement links TRBV5-1 to TRBJ2-1, with TRBD2 matching over 10 bases. In germline, CDR1 is SGHRS, CDR2 YFSETQ. The CDR3 runs 15 residues. With V trimmed by 2 bases and J by 2 bases, 1 base remained unmatched. This chain's CDR3 is CASSLAGGTYNEQFF. The CDR3 coding sequence is TGCGCCAGCAGCTTAGCGGGAGGGACCTACAATGAGCAGTTCTTC.

The chain joins TRBV9 to TRBJ1-3; TRBD1 agrees at 10 bases. This CDR3 has 15 residues. CDR1 SGDLS and CDR2 YYNGEE come from the germline V gene. The ends lost 3 bases at V and 4 bases at J; junction bases unmatched: 4. CDR3 sequence reads: CASSGQGARGNTIYF. The CDR3 DNA reads TGTGCCAGCAGCGGACAGGGGGCGCGAGGAAACACCATATATTTT.

This clonotype was recorded many times. The rearrangement uses TRBV1 and TRBJ2-1; the table's TRBD2 call for D was not verified on the DNA. TRBV1 is a pseudogene segment. This CDR3 contains 16 residues. The CDR3 nucleotides read TGCACCAGCAGCCAAGAGCTAGCGGTTAGCTACAATGAGCAGTTCTTC. Protein product: CTSSQELAVSYNEQFF.

This clonotype was seen repeatedly, ten times or more. V usage is TRBV4-1 and J usage is TRBJ2-1; 10 bases line up with TRBD2. The CDR3 runs to 18 residues. J lost 7 bases, V lost 0 bases, and 12 bases had no gene match. The germline V gene encodes CDR1 MGHRA and CDR2 YSYEKL. The DNA of the CDR3 is TGCGCCAGCAGCCAAGATGGGGATGGAGCGGGAGGGCGAAATGAGCAGTTCTTC. Its translation is CASSQDGDGAGGRNEQFF.

This clonotype was recorded at least ten times. V and J are TRBV5-1 and TRBJ2-2; TRBD2 agrees at 13 bases. CDR1 is SGHRS, CDR2 YFSETQ, per germline. V shed 4 bases and J 3 bases; nucleotides not matched to a gene: 12. CDR3 size: 19 residues. The CDR3 region is CASSHPGLAGYSDTGELFF. In DNA, the CDR3 is TGCGCCAGCAGCCACCCGGGACTAGCGGGGTATTCGGACACCGGGGAGCTGTTTTTT.

There are many counts of this clonotype. The V call is TRBV6-2 or TRBV6-3, the J call TRBJ2-1; 7 positions agree with TRBD1. Germline V gives CDR1 MNHEY, CDR2 SVGEGT. CDR3 length: 15 amino acids. V lost 5 bases, J lost 4 bases, and 8 bases stayed unmatched. The CDR3 here is CASSDKGAPYNEQFF. The CDR3 nucleotides read TGTGCCAGCAGTGATAAGGGGGCTCCATACAATGAGCAGTTCTTC.

There are a few counts of this clonotype. The rearrangement uses TRBV5-1 and TRBJ2-7; unclear D gene. Germline V gene data show CDR1 as SGHRS and CDR2 as YFSETQ. This CDR3 contains 18 residues. Trimming took off 0 bases at V and 2 bases at J, with 21 bases between the two ends. As DNA, the CDR3 is TGCGCCAGCAGCTTGGACCTCACATCATACATTGGACCCTACGAGCAGTACTTC. Protein product: CASSLDLTSYIGPYEQYF.

This clonotype was seen repeatedly, ten times or more. The rearrangement joins TRBV2 to TRBJ2-4, with 7 bases identical to TRBD2. The CDR3 is 17 residues long. Losses at the gene ends were 8 bases for V and 0 bases for J; bases not matched to a gene: 13. Germline V gene data show CDR1 as SNHLY and CDR2 as FYNNEI. The CDR3 coding sequence is TGTGCCAGCCTCACCTTTGGGGGAGGGCAAGCCAAAAACATTCAGTACTTC. Translating gives CASLTFGGGQAKNIQYF.

This clonotype has at least ten counts. The CDR3 sequence: CASSLSMSPYNEQFF. For the CDR3, the DNA is TGTGCCAGCAGCTTGTCAATGTCCCCTTACAATGAGCAGTTCTTC. The V gene is TRBV5-4, the J gene TRBJ2-1, with unresolved D. The CDR3 covers 15 residues. V was cut by 1 base and J by 4 bases, with 12 bases left in between. Per the germline V gene, CDR1 is SGHNT and CDR2 is YYREEE (reference sequence).

This clonotype appeared many times. The chain combines TRBV30 with TRBJ2-3; tentative D call: TRBD2 (5 bases). Germline values: CDR1 GTSNPN, CDR2 SVGIG (reference sequence). CDR3 size: 13 residues. The V end lost 0 bases, the J end lost 6 bases, and 10 bases lay between the germline ends. The CDR3 DNA reads TGTGCCTGGAGTGTTCTGCTAGCCGATACGCAGTATTTT. It encodes CAWSVLLADTQYF.

In its sample, this clonotype was seen many times. The chain uses TRBV20-1 and TRBJ2-2; 11 bases agree with TRBD1. V lost 6 bases to trimming and J lost 6 bases; unmatched junction nucleotides: 12. From germline, CDR1 is DFQATT and CDR2 SNEGSKA (reference sequence). This CDR3 contains 16 residues. The CDR3, as DNA: TGCAGTGCCGCTTTCGAGCCGGGACAGGGGGCCGGGGAGCTGTTTTTT. Its protein product is CSAAFEPGQGAGELFF.

This clonotype occurred many times. This sequence joins TRBV6-2 or TRBV6-3 and TRBJ2-7; TRBD1 matches 12 bases. The CDR3 is 18 amino acids. After removal of 1 base from V and 6 bases from J, the junction contained 13 bases not matched to a gene. From germline, CDR1 is MNHEY and CDR2 SVGEGT. In DNA form, the CDR3 reads TGTGCCAGCAGTTACTTGCGGGACCCGGGACAGGGGGCTGGCGAGCAGTACTTC. This sequence encodes CASSYLRDPGQGAGEQYF.

Concerning this clonotype: Since a far larger clone is one base different, this is likely a read error. The chain is built from TRBV13 and TRBJ2-1; tentative D call: TRBD2 (6 bases). The CDR3 extends over 15 amino acids. The V gene's germline CDR1 is PRHDT and CDR2 FYEKMQ (reference sequence). CDR3 residues: CASGLGLFNYNEQFF. The CDR3 bases are TGTGCCAGCGGCTTAGGACTATTCAACTACAATGAGCAGTTCTTC.